This record concerns one T cell receptor beta chain sequence. No antigen is known for it. Treatment described: roughly 19 received Ad26.COV2.S at low or high dose, single or two shots; 5 received placebo; per-sample allocation not given. Each sample was drawn 63 days after the first injection (of vaccine or placebo). Using immunoSEQ multiplex PCR, the repertoire was profiled, and TCRdb retains in-frame clones only, with some absent. Counted here are over 300,000 clones, 83% occurring once; the ten biggest clones make up around 7.4%. CDR1 is LNHDA and CDR2 is SQIVND in the germline V gene (reference sequence). Losses at the gene ends were 3 bases for V and 7 bases for J; bases not matched to a gene: 11. The CDR3 is made up of 15 amino acids. The data derive from a study of Ad26.COV2.S vaccination and SARS-CoV-2 variants. Study results and caveats: Breadth of non-spike TCRs did not differ between vaccinees and placebo recipients.

The sequence was obtained from a person between 18 and 60 years old who received the Ad26.COV2.S COVID-19 vaccine or a placebo. The sample was peripheral blood, taken in a trial of Ad26.COV2.S vaccine versus placebo. The chain employs TRBV19 and TRBJ1-1; 7 positions agree with TRBD1. CDR3 nucleotides: TGTGCCAGTAGTATGGTAACAGGGGCCCCCCTTGAAGCTTTCTTT. Its translation: CASSMVTGAPLEAFF.